Shown below are 15 T cell receptor beta chains from a single sample sequenced in a study of T cell responses to AZD1222 COVID-19 vaccine. The repertoire was sequenced with immunoSEQ multiplex PCR; TCRdb's copy has only in-frame clones and lacks some. The sample consists of roughly 140,000 clones, about 93% of them appearing once. Sample: peripheral blood, taken on day 0 of AZD1222 vaccination. The receptors were gathered from an adult in good health.

This clone has only a few counts. The chain couples TRBV5-1 to TRBJ2-5; 8 positions match TRBD2. Trimming removed 5 bases from V and 4 bases from J; junction bases left unmatched: 7. The CDR3 contains 14 residues. The germline V gene has CDR1 SGHRS and CDR2 YFSETQ. CDR3 nucleotide sequence: TGCGCCAGCAGTCTGACTAGCGAAGGAGAGACCCAGTACTTC. Protein sequence: CASSLTSEGETQYF.

The chain is built from TRBV7-2 and TRBJ2-5; 8 nucleotides agree with TRBD2. The length of the CDR3 is 17 residues. J lost 4 bases, V lost 5 bases, and 15 bases had no gene match. The germline CDR1 and CDR2 sequences are SGHTA and FQGNSA. This chain's CDR3 is CASSLLAGRPGRETQYF. The CDR3 bases are TGTGCCAGCAGCCTATTAGCGGGGAGGCCCGGGAGAGAGACCCAGTACTTC.

The chain joins TRBV6-1 to TRBJ2-7, with 10 positions matching TRBD1. V shed 2 bases, J shed 5 bases, and the junction held 9 bases outside the gene matches. This CDR3 spans 16 amino acids. CDR1 and CDR2 (germline): MNHNS, SASEGT. The CDR3 region is CASSETPGQGWDEQYF. The CDR3 DNA follows: TGTGCCAGCAGTGAAACCCCGGGACAGGGGTGGGACGAGCAGTACTTC.

This clone was counted a single time. CDR3 DNA sequence: TGTGCCAGCAGTTACTTTGGGACCTCGAACACTGAAGCTTTCTTT. Translated, it gives CASSYFGTSNTEAFF. The V call is TRBV6-5, the J call TRBJ1-1; a possible D gene is TRBD1 (5 bases). The CDR3 sequence is 15 residues long. The V gene's germline CDR1 is MNHEY and CDR2 SVGAGI. V gave up 1 base and J gave up 1 base, with 10 bases separating them.

This chain links TRBV5-4 with TRBJ1-6, with TRBD1 matching over 7 bases. Germline CDR1 reads SGHNT; CDR2 reads YYREEE (reference sequence). The CDR3 consists of 16 residues. V shed 4 bases, J shed 0 bases, and the junction held 4 bases outside the gene matches. CDR3 DNA: TGTGCCAGCAGCAAGGACAGGAGCTCCTATAATTCACCCCTCCACTTT. Its protein is CASSKDRSSYNSPLHF.

J is TRBJ2-7 and V is TRBV27; 8 positions agree with TRBD1. Germline values: CDR1 MNHEY, CDR2 SMNVEV (reference sequence). The CDR3 spans 16 residues. After removal of 4 bases from V and 4 bases from J, the junction contained 12 bases not matched to a gene. CDR3 nucleotides: TGTGCCAGCAGTTCAATAGGACAGGGCCTCGGGTACGAGCAGTACTTC. The encoded protein is CASSSIGQGLGYEQYF.

The J gene is TRBJ2-1, the V gene TRBV5-5, with no clear D. Germline loops: CDR1 SGHKS, CDR2 YYEKEE (reference sequence). The germline V and J ends were trimmed by 1 base and 8 bases, with 19 bases remaining between them. The CDR3 totals 16 residues. CDR3 residues: CASSLPPLPVGDEQFF. The DNA for the CDR3 is TGTGCCAGCAGCTTGCCCCCCCTTCCTGTTGGTGATGAGCAGTTCTTC.

The rearrangement joins TRBV9 to TRBJ1-2; D might be TRBD1 (6 bases). This CDR3 spans 14 amino acids. Per germline, CDR1 SGDLS and CDR2 YYNGEE. V dropped 1 base and J dropped 4 bases, with 11 bases sitting between them. This chain's CDR3 is CASSVSGASYGYTF. CDR3 nucleotide sequence: TGTGCCAGCAGCGTATCAGGGGCCAGCTATGGCTACACCTTC.

This chain uses TRBV7-8 with TRBJ1-2, with TRBD1 matching 8 bases. The trim removed 4 bases at V and 4 bases at J, leaving 11 bases unmatched. CDR1 SGHVS and CDR2 FQNEAQ come from the germline V gene. This CDR3 region has 16 residues. CDR3 sequence: CASSSRSGTGFYGYTF. The CDR3 DNA sequence: TGTGCCAGCAGCTCGCGCTCCGGGACAGGATTCTATGGCTACACCTTC.

This chain uses TRBV5-1 with TRBJ1-1, with unresolved D. The germline V gene encodes CDR1 SGHRS and CDR2 YFSETQ. V was cut by 3 bases and J by 0 bases, with 12 bases left in between. The CDR3 is 15 residues long. CDR3 protein: CASSSWAGVNTEAFF. CDR3 nucleotides: TGCGCCAGCAGCTCATGGGCAGGAGTGAACACTGAAGCTTTCTTT.

The chain couples TRBV12-3 or TRBV12-4 to TRBJ1-1; 7 nucleotides match TRBD1. V was clipped by 5 bases and J by 9 bases; unmatched bases: 6. The CDR3 extends over 12 amino acids. Here the CDR3 reads CASSPRQGKAFF. In DNA, the CDR3 is TGTGCCAGCAGTCCTAGACAGGGAAAAGCTTTCTTT.

This clone is a singleton in its sample. V gene TRBV5-8 combines with J gene TRBJ1-3; D is perhaps TRBD1 (6 bases). This CDR3 comprises 15 residues. The ends were cut back, 5 bases at V and 0 bases at J, with 12 bases in the middle. The germline V gene encodes CDR1 SGHTS and CDR2 YDEGEE. CDR3 protein: CASRFPGDSGNTIYF. DNA for the CDR3: TGTGCCAGCAGATTTCCAGGGGACTCTGGAAACACCATATATTTT.

This chain uses TRBV18 with TRBJ1-2; a weak D match, TRBD1 (6 bases). The CDR3 has 14 residues. Germline CDR1 reads KGHSH; CDR2 reads LQKENI. Trimming took off 4 bases at V and 3 bases at J, with 12 bases between the two ends. CDR3 region: CASSQQGGDYGYTF. The CDR3 coding sequence is TGTGCCAGCTCACAACAGGGCGGTGACTATGGCTACACCTTC.

The rearrangement links TRBV7-2 to TRBJ1-1, with D unclear. Trimming removed 10 bases from V and 4 bases from J, with 19 bases in between. CDR1 and CDR2 from the germline V gene are SGHTA and FQGNSA. CDR3 length equals 14 residues. As DNA, the CDR3 is TGTGCCACCCGAAGAGGATTAGGGAGCACTGAAGCTTTCTTT. Its protein is CATRRGLGSTEAFF. Variable domain in full (rest from reference TRBV7-2 and TRBJ1-1): GAGVSQSPSNKVTEKGKDVELRCDPISGHTALYWYRQSLGQGLEFLIYFQGNSAPDKSGLPSDRFSAERTGGSVSTLTIQRTQQEDSAVYLCATRRGLGSTEAFFGQGTRLTVV.

The chain couples TRBV11-2 to TRBJ2-7; 9 bases match TRBD2. The CDR3 covers 14 residues. Germline trimming cut 4 bases from V and 5 bases from J; bases unmatched to any gene: 6. Germline V gene data show CDR1 as SGHAT and CDR2 as FQNNGV. CDR3 bases: TGTGCCAGCAGCTCAGGGGTAGCGGGAGACGAGCAGTACTTC. As protein: CASSSGVAGDEQYF.